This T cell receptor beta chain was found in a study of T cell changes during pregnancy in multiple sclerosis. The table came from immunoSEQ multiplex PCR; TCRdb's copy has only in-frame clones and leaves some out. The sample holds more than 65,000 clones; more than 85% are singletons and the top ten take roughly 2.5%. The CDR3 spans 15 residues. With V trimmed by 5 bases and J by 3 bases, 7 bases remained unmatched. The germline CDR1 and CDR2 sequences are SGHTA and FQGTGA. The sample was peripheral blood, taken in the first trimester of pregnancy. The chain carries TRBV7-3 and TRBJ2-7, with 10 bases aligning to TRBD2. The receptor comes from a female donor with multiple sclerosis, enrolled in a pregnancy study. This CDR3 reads CASSPTGLADYEQYF. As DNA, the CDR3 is TGTGCCAGCAGCCCGACCGGACTAGCGGACTACGAGCAGTACTTC.